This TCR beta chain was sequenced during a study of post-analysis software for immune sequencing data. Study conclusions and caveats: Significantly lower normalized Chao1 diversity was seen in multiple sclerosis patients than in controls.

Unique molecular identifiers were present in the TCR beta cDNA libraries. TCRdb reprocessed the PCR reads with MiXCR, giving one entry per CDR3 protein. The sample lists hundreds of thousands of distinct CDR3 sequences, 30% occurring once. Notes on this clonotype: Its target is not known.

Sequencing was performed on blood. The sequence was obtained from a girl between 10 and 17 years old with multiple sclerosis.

The CDR3 region is CSAPRGGRGSYEQYF. DNA for the CDR3: TGCAGTGCTCCCCGAGGGGGCCGGGGTTCTTACGAGCAGTACTTC. The chain couples TRBV20-1 to TRBJ2-7; 7 bases match TRBD1. With 5 bases clipped from V and 4 bases from J, the junction kept 14 bases outside the gene matches. Germline lookup yields CDR1 DFQATT and CDR2 SNEGSKA (reference sequence). This CDR3 is built from 15 residues.